This T cell receptor (beta chain) was sequenced in a study of blood T cell repertoires in COVID-19. Background on the study: T cells, B-cell-depleted T cells, or PBMCs supplied cDNA or gDNA.

As handled by the study authors: Estimates of nucleated cell counts were drawn from the amplification of reference gene primers. Only in-frame clones appear in the TCRdb table, and some are missing; sequencing was by immunoSEQ multiplex PCR. The V and J calls and clone size are taken from that table; D and trimming were inferred from the DNA. This table holds approximately 200,000 clones, about 85% found once. Germline CDR1 and CDR2: MDHEN and SYDVKM. The CDR3 is made up of 14 amino acids. Unmatched junction bases numbered 2, after V lost 5 bases and J lost 2 bases. The origin of this receptor is a man over 45 who had recovered from COVID-19. Sequenced input: peripheral blood. V and J are TRBV28 and TRBJ2-7, with 11 bases fitting TRBD2. The CDR3 sequence is CASSKLAGAYEQYF. The CDR3 DNA reads as TGTGCCAGCAGTAAACTAGCGGGAGCCTACGAGCAGTACTTC. Combining the CDR3 with reference TRBV28 and TRBJ2-7 gives the whole variable domain DVKVTQSSRYLVKRTGEKVFLECVQDMDHENMFWYRQDPGLGLRLIYFSYDVKMKEKGDIPEGYSVSREKKERFSLILESASTNQTSMYLCASSKLAGAYEQYFGPGTRLTVT.